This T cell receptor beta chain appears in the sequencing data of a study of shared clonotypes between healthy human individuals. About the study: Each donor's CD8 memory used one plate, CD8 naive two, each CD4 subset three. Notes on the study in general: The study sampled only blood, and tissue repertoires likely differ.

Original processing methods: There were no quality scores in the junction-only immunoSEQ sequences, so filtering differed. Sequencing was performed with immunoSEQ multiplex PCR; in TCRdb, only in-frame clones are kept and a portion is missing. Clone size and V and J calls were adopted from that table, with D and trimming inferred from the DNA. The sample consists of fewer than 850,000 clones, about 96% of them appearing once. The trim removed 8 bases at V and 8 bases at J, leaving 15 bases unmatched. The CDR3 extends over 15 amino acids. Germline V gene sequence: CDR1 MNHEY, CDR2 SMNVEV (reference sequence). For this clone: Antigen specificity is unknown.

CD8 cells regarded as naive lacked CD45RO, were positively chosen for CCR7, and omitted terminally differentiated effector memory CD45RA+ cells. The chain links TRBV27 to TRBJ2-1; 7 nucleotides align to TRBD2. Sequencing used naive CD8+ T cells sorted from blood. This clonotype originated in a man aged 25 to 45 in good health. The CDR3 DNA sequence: TGTGCCAGCGCAACACCCGGGACTACGCATGATGAGCAGTTCTTC. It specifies CASATPGTTHDEQFF.